What follows are 4 T cell receptor beta chains derived from one specimen sequenced in a study of cytomegalovirus exposure and HLA in healthy donors. The PCR employed 60 Vbeta primers together with 13 Jbeta primers. Clones were sequenced by immunoSEQ multiplex PCR, and TCRdb holds only the in-frame ones, with some missing. The data contain approximately 190,000 clones, approximately 70% of them singletons. Sequencing input: PBMCs. The receptors stem from a man aged 40-50 years in good health and CMV-seropositive.

A few counts support this clone. This chain connects TRBV18 to TRBJ2-2; D is perhaps TRBD1 (5 bases). The CDR3 consists of 14 residues. V shed 7 bases and J shed 2 bases, with 11 bases lying between them. Germline CDR1 KGHSH, CDR2 LQKENI. Here the CDR3 reads CASYWTPNTGELFF. The CDR3 DNA follows: TGTGCCAGCTATTGGACACCCAACACCGGGGAGCTGTTTTTT.

This clone was found once. This chain joins TRBV19 and TRBJ1-2; 7 bases are a match to TRBD1. The CDR3 covers 17 residues. The germline V gene encodes CDR1 LNHDA and CDR2 SQIVND (reference sequence). Unmatched junction bases numbered 14, after V lost 3 bases and J lost 4 bases. The CDR3 loop reads CASSIPKQGPLSYGYTF. The CDR3 nucleotides are TGTGCCAGTAGTATCCCAAAACAGGGGCCCCTGAGCTATGGCTACACCTTC.

This chain uses TRBV5-1 with TRBJ2-3; D gene unclear. V was shortened by 1 base and J by 6 bases, with 12 bases between the two germline ends. The CDR3 contains 14 residues. Looked up from germline, CDR1 is SGHRS and CDR2 is YFSETQ. CDR3 bases: TGCGCCAGCAGCTTGTCTCGGGTCCGGGATACGCAGTATTTT. Its protein product is CASSLSRVRDTQYF. Complete variable domain (other parts from reference TRBV5-1 and TRBJ2-3): KAGVTQTPRYLIKTRGQQVTLSCSPISGHRSVSWYQQTPGQGLQFLFEYFSETQRNKGNFPGRFSGRQFSNSRSEMNVSTLELGDSALYLCASSLSRVRDTQYFGPGTRLTVL.

The chain is built from TRBV28 and TRBJ1-1, with unresolved D. CDR3 length: 11 amino acids. The V end was cut by 4 bases, the J end by 3 bases, with 3 bases between. Germline assignment: CDR1 MDHEN and CDR2 SYDVKM. In nucleotides, the CDR3 is TGTGCCAGCAGTTCTTACACTGAAGCTTTCTTT. Translated: CASSSYTEAFF.